Reported below is one T cell receptor beta chain. Its antigen is as yet unknown. This CDR3 region has 15 residues. V was cut by 0 bases and J by 4 bases, with 10 bases left in between. Germline V gene data show CDR1 as MNHEY and CDR2 as SVGAGI. Genomic DNA of every subset was divided equally among multiple immunoSEQ plates. Sequencing was performed with immunoSEQ multiplex PCR; in TCRdb, only in-frame clones are kept and a portion is missing. The sample lists about 110,000 clones; about 70% were seen once. This entry comes from a study of shared clonotypes between healthy human individuals. The study, taken as a whole, reports: Unshared clonotypes carried lower generation probabilities than those common to all four donors. What limited the represented genetic and exposure-history diversity was the small number of donors.

Donors, healthy HIV-negative adults, lacked recent acute infections or vaccinations. The chain couples TRBV6-5 to TRBJ1-5; D remains unclear. Input material: memory CD8+ T cells sorted from blood. Subset indicated: CD45RO+ cells pooled with CCR7-negative TemRA cells. The source of this sequence is a woman aged 25-40 years in good health. CDR3 protein: CASSYSIGENQPQHF. The CDR3 DNA sequence: TGTGCCAGCAGTTACTCGATCGGGGAGAATCAGCCCCAGCATTTT.